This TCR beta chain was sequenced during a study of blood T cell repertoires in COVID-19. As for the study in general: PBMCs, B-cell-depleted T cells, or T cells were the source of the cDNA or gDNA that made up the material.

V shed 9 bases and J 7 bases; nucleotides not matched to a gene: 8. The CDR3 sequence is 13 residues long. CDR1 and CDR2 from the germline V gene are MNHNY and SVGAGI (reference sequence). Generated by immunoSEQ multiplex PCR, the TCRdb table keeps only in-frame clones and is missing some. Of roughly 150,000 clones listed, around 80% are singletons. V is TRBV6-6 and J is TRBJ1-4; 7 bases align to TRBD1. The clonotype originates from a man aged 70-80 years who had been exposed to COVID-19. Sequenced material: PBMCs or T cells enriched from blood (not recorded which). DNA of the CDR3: TGTGCCAGTCTACGAGGGGGCGGTGAAAAACTGTTTTTT. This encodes CASLRGGGEKLFF.